This T cell receptor (beta chain) originates from a study of cytomegalovirus exposure and HLA in healthy donors. With regard to this clone: The antigen remains unidentified.

Broader study findings: Later, TCR association rates were found to vary by HLA locus, highest for DRB1 and lowest for HLA-C.

The germline V gene encodes CDR1 MNHEY and CDR2 SVGAGI. CDR3 size: 13 residues. V was cut by 6 bases and J by 8 bases, with 16 bases left in between. PCR employed 60 Vbeta and 13 Jbeta primers. Assay: immunoSEQ multiplex PCR; the TCRdb copy retains only in-frame clones and omits some. The sample records 150,000 to 200,000 clones, nearly 80% being singletons. The origin of this receptor is a man between 40 and 49 years old in good health and CMV-seropositive. The chain uses TRBV6-5 and TRBJ1-2, with a tentative D call TRBD1 (5 bases). The sequencing sample was made of PBMCs. CDR3 DNA sequence: TGTGCCAGCAGGGACCCAGGGTCGCAAGGCTACACCTTC. Its protein is CASRDPGSQGYTF.